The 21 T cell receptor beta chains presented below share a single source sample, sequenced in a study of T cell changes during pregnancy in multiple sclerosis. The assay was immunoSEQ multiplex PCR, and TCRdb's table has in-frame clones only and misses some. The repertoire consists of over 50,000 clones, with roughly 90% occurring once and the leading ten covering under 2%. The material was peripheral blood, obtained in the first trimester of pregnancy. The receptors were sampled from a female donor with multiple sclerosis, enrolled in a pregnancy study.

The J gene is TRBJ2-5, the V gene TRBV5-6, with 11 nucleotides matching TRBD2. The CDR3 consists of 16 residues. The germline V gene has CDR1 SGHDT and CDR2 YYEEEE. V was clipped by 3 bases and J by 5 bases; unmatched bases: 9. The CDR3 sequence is CASSYSGRARGETQYF. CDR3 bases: TGTGCCAGCAGCTATAGCGGGAGGGCCCGGGGGGAGACCCAGTACTTC.

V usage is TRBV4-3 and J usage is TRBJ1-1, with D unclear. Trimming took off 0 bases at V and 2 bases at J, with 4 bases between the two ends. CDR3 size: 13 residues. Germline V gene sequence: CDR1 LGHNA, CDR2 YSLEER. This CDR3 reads CASSQDYNTEAFF. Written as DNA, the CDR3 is TGCGCCAGCAGCCAAGATTATAACACTGAAGCTTTCTTT.

This CDR3 is CASSRGISYEQYF. DNA of the CDR3: TGTGCCAGCAGTAGAGGGATTTCCTACGAGCAGTACTTC. This chain connects TRBV5-4 to TRBJ2-7; tentatively, D is TRBD2 (5 bases). Germline loops: CDR1 SGHNT, CDR2 YYREEE (reference sequence). The CDR3 is made up of 13 amino acids. Trimming shortened V by 5 bases and J by 1 base, and 10 bases separated the two germline ends.

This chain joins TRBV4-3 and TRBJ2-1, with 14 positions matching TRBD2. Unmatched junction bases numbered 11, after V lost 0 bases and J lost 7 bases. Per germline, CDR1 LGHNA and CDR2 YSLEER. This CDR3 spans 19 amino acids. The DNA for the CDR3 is TGCGCCAGCAGCCAAGATCTCGGGACTAGCGGGAGTCGGGTAAATGAGCAGTTCTTC. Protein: CASSQDLGTSGSRVNEQFF.

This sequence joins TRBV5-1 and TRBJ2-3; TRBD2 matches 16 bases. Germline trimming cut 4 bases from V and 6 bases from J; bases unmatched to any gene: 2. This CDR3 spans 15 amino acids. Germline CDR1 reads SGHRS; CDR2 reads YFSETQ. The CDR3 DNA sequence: TGCGCCAGCAGCGGGACTAGCGGGAGGGGTGATACGCAGTATTTT. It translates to CASSGTSGRGDTQYF.

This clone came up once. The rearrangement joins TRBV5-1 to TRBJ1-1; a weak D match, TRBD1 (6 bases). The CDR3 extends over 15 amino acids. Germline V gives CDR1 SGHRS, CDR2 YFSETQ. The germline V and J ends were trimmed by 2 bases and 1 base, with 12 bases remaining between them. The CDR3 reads CASSLRTEKNTEAFF. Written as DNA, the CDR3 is TGCGCCAGCAGCTTACGGACAGAGAAGAACACTGAAGCTTTCTTT. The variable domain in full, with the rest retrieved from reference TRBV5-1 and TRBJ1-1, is KAGVTQTPRYLIKTRGQQVTLSCSPISGHRSVSWYQQTPGQGLQFLFEYFSETQRNKGNFPGRFSGRQFSNSRSEMNVSTLELGDSALYLCASSLRTEKNTEAFFGQGTRLTVV.

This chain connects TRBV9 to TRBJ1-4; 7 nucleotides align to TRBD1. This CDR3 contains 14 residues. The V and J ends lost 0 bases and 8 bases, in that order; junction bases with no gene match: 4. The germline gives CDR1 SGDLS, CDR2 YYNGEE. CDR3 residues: CASSVEGAGEKLFF. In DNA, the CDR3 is TGTGCCAGCAGCGTAGAGGGGGCTGGCGAAAAACTGTTTTTT.

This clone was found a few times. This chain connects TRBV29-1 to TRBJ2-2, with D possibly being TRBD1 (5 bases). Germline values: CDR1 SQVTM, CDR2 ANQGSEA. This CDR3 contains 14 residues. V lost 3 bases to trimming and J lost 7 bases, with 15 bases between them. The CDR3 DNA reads TGCAGCGTTGATGAAGTAGGGGCAAGCGGGGAGCTGTTTTTT. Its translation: CSVDEVGASGELFF.

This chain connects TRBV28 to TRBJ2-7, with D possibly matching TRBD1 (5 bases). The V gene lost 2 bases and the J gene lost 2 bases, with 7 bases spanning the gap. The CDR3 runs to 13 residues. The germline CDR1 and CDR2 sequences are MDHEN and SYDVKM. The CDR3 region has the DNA TGTGCCAGCAGTTTAAGACAGACCTACGAGCAGTACTTC. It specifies CASSLRQTYEQYF.

The CDR3 DNA sequence: TGTGCCAGCAGCCCCAGCGGGGTGGGGGGATACAATGAGCAGTTCTTC. Encoded protein: CASSPSGVGGYNEQFF. The chain is built from TRBV7-8 and TRBJ2-1; 7 nucleotides agree with TRBD2. This CDR3 comprises 16 residues. V gave up 5 bases and J gave up 4 bases; unmatched junction bases: 11. Germline CDR1 SGHVS, CDR2 FQNEAQ.

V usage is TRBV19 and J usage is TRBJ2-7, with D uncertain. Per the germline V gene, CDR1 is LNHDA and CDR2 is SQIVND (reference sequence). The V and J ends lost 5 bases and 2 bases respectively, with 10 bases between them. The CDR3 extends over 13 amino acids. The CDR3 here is CASSPTRTYEQYF. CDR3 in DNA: TGTGCCAGTAGTCCCACGAGAACCTACGAGCAGTACTTC.

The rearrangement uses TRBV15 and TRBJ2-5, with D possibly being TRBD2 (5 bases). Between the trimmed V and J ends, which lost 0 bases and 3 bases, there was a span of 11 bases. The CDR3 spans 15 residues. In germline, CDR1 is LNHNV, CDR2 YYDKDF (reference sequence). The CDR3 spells CATSRDPSGEETQYF. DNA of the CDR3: TGTGCCACCAGCAGAGATCCGAGCGGAGAAGAGACCCAGTACTTC.

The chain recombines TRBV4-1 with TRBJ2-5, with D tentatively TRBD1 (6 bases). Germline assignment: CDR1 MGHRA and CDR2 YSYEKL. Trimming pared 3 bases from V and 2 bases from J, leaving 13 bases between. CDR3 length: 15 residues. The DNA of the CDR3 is TGCGCCAGCAGCCAGGACAGTCTAGCTCAAGAGACCCAGTACTTC. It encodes CASSQDSLAQETQYF.

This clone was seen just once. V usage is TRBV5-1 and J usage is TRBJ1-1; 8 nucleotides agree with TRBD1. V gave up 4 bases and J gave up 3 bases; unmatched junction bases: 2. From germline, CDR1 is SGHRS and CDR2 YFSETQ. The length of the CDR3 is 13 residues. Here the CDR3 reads CASSPDRDTEAFF. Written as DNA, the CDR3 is TGCGCCAGCAGCCCGGACAGGGACACTGAAGCTTTCTTT.

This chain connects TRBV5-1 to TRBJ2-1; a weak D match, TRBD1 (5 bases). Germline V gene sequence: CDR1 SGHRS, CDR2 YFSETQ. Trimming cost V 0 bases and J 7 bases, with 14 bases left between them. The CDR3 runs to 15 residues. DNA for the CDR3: TGCGCCAGCAGCTTGGTAGGGGCGGAAATAAATGAGCAGTTCTTC. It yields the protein CASSLVGAEINEQFF.

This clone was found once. The CDR3 coding sequence is TGCGCCAGCAGCCGGGGCCGACTAGCGGGAGAAGAGACCCAGTACTTC. Its translation is CASSRGRLAGEETQYF. The rearrangement uses TRBV5-1 and TRBJ2-5, with 12 bases fitting TRBD2. V was pared by 4 bases and J by 3 bases, with 7 bases of the junction left unmatched. The CDR3 length is 16 residues. Germline CDR1 SGHRS, CDR2 YFSETQ.

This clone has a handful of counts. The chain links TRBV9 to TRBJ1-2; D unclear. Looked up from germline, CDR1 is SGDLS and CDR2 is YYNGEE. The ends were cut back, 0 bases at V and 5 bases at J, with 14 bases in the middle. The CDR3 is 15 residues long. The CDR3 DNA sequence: TGTGCCAGCAGCGTAGCCCCCTCGGTTTCGTATGGCTACACCTTC. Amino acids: CASSVAPSVSYGYTF. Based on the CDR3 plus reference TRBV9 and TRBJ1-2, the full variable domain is DSGVTQTPKHLITATGQRVTLRCSPRSGDLSVYWYQQSLDQGLQFLIQYYNGEERAKGNILERFSAQQFPDLHSELNLSSLELGDSALYFCASSVAPSVSYGYTFGSGTRLTVV.

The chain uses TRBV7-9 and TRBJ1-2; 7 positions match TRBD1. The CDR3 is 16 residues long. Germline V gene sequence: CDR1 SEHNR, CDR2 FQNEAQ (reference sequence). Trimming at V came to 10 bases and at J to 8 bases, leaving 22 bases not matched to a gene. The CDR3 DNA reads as TGTGCCACCACGTGTGTCAACCGGGACAGCTTTTTGGGCTACACCTTC. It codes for CATTCVNRDSFLGYTF. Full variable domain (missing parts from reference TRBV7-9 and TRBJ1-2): DTGVSQNPRHKITKRGQNVTFRCDPISEHNRLYWYRQTLGQGPEFLTYFQNEAQLEKSRLLSDRFSAERPKGSFSTLEIQRTEQGDSAMYLCATTCVNRDSFLGYTFGSGTRLTVV.

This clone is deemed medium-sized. CDR3 coding DNA: TGTGCCAGCAGCCCCCGGGGAGGCTCTTCCTACGAGCAGTACTTC. It yields the protein CASSPRGGSSYEQYF. The rearrangement links TRBV7-6 to TRBJ2-7, with D perhaps TRBD2 (6 bases). V lost 5 bases and J 1 base, leaving 15 bases between the germline ends. Germline V gives CDR1 SGHVS, CDR2 FNYEAQ. The CDR3 covers 15 residues.

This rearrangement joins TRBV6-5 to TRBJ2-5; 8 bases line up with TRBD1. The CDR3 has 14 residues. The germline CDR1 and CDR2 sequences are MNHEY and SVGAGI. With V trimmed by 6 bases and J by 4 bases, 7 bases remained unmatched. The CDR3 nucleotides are TGTGCCAGCAGACCTACAGGGGGGCGAGAGACCCAGTACTTC. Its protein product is CASRPTGGRETQYF.

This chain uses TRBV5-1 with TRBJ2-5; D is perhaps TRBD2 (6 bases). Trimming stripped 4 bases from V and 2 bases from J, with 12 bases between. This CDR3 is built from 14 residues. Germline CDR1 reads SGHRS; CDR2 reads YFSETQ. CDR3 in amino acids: CASSLSGVQETQYF. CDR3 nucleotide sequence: TGCGCCAGCAGCCTGTCGGGAGTTCAAGAGACCCAGTACTTC.